This T cell receptor (beta chain) derives from a study of cytomegalovirus exposure and HLA in healthy donors. Sequenced by immunoSEQ multiplex PCR; TCRdb stores in-frame clones only, minus some. The table has about 220,000 clones, about 90% seen once; the top ten hold more than 0.85%. Sequencing was performed on PBMCs. This clonotype was obtained from a woman between 18 and 29 years old in good health and CMV-seronegative.

CDR3 nucleotides: TGTGCCAGCAGTGACGCGGCAGACTATCAGCCCCAGCATTTT. It yields the protein CASSDAADYQPQHF. The chain uses TRBV2 and TRBJ1-5; D unresolved. This CDR3 has 14 residues. Germline CDR1 is SNHLY and CDR2 is FYNNEI. The V gene lost 3 bases and the J gene lost 5 bases, with 11 bases spanning the gap.